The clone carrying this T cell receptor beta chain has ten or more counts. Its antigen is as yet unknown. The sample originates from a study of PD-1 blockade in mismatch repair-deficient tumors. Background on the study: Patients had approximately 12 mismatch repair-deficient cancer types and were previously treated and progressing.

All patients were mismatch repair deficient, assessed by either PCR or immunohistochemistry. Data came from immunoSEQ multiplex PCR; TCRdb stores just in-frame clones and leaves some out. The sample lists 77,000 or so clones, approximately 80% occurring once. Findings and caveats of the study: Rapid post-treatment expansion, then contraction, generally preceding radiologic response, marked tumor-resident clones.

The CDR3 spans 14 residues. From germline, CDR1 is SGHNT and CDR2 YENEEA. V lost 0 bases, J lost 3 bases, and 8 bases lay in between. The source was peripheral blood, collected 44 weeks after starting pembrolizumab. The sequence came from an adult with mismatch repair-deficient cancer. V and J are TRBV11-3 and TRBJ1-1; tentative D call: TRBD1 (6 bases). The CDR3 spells CASSLESGDTEAFF. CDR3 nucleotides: TGTGCCAGCAGCTTAGAATCAGGGGACACTGAAGCTTTCTTT.